A single T cell receptor beta chain is shown here with its context. This sample was taken from a study of shared clonotypes between healthy human individuals. The CDR3 loop spans 16 amino acids. Per the germline V gene, CDR1 is MNHEY and CDR2 is SMNVEV (reference sequence). With V trimmed by 2 bases and J by 3 bases, 7 bases remained unmatched. The unsorted PBMC replicate PCRs were performed with about 0.3 ug DNA, approximately 27,000 T cell genomes. Sequencing was performed with immunoSEQ multiplex PCR; in TCRdb, only in-frame clones are kept and a portion is missing. The table has roughly 500,000 clones, about 76% seen once; the top ten hold over 10%.

The source of this sequence is a woman in her forties in good health. Some clones in this sample may be carry-over from other donors' samples. This chain links TRBV27 with TRBJ2-7; 10 bases line up with TRBD2. Sequenced input: PBMCs. In DNA form, the CDR3 reads TGTGCCAGCAGTTTAGTTAGTCTAGCGGGAGTCTACGAGCAGTACTTC. It translates to CASSLVSLAGVYEQYF.